This T cell receptor (beta chain) was observed in a study of long-term antiretroviral therapy in people with HIV. There are 12 residues in the CDR3. From germline, CDR1 is SGHNT and CDR2 YYREEE (reference sequence). Trimming shortened V by 2 bases and J by 7 bases, and 9 bases separated the two germline ends. DNA was extracted from around 1-9.1 million thawed cryopreserved PBMC. An immunoSEQ assay, version v3.0, was performed at survey level. Some clones are missing from TCRdb's copy, which holds only in-frame ones; the method was immunoSEQ multiplex PCR. The table has 30,000 to 40,000 clones, almost 97% seen once.

This sequence originates from a man aged 25-45 years with HIV. This chain joins TRBV5-4 and TRBJ1-1, with D unclear. The sample in question was unsorted PBMCs, obtained 6.9 years after starting antiretroviral therapy. The CDR3 coding sequence is TGTGCCAGCAGCTTAACTACAGATGAAGCTTTCTTT. This encodes CASSLTTDEAFF. The full variable domain, with the rest looked up from reference TRBV5-4 and TRBJ1-1, is ETGVTQSPTHLIKTRGQQVTLRCSSQSGHNTVSWYQQALGQGPQFIFQYYREEENGRGNFPPRFSGLQFPNYSSELNVNALELDDSALYLCASSLTTDEAFFGQGTRLTVV.